The 20 T cell receptor beta chains reported below all come from one sample, sequenced in a study of CD8 T cells in acute hepatitis C reinfection. The time point was: naive CD8 control sorted from an acute-time-point sample. Measured with immunoSEQ multiplex PCR; TCRdb has only the in-frame clones, and not every one. The sample comprises some 38,000 clones, around nine tenths of which are singletons, and more than 0.4% rests with the top ten. The specimen was naive CD8+ T cells from PBMCs. These TCRs come from a man aged 25 to 40 with chronic hepatitis C.

The chain combines TRBV5-6 with TRBJ1-2; 9 nucleotides match TRBD1. There are 14 residues in the CDR3. Germline CDR1 SGHDT, CDR2 YYEEEE. Germline trimming cut 4 bases from V and 5 bases from J; bases unmatched to any gene: 6. The DNA for the CDR3 is TGTGCCAGCAGCGGAACCGGGACAGGGTATGGCTACACCTTC. Translation: CASSGTGTGYGYTF. The entire variable domain, with the rest obtained from reference TRBV5-6 and TRBJ1-2, is as follows: DAGVTQSPTHLIKTRGQQVTLRCSPKSGHDTVSWYQQALGQGPQFIFQYYEEEERQRGNFPDRFSGHQFPNYSSELNVNALLLGDSALYLCASSGTGTGYGYTFGSGTRLTVV.

The V call is TRBV18, the J call TRBJ2-1, with TRBD2 matching over 7 bases. This CDR3 contains 18 residues. The germline V gene encodes CDR1 KGHSH and CDR2 LQKENI. The junction had 11 bases not matched to a gene; V was cut back by 3 bases and J by 0 bases. CDR3 sequence (DNA): TGTGCCAGCTCACCCTTCCCAGAACTAGCGACCTCCTACAATGAGCAGTTCTTC. This translates into CASSPFPELATSYNEQFF.

J is TRBJ2-3 and V is TRBV7-6, with 7 positions matching TRBD2. This CDR3 region has 15 residues. V lost 1 base to trimming and J lost 2 bases; unmatched junction nucleotides: 3. Looked up from germline, CDR1 is SGHVS and CDR2 is FNYEAQ. As DNA, the CDR3 is TGTGCCAGCAGCTTAGGCGGGGGACCCACAGATACGCAGTATTTT. Its protein product is CASSLGGGPTDTQYF.

This clone was seen a single time. The V call is TRBV11-2, the J call TRBJ1-1; TRBD1 might be the D (5 bases). The ends were cut back, 4 bases at V and 1 base at J, with 16 bases in the middle. CDR3 length: 16 residues. CDR1 is SGHAT, CDR2 FQNNGV, per germline. CDR3: CASSSTWGIPNTEAFF. CDR3 sequence (DNA): TGTGCCAGCAGCTCCACGTGGGGGATTCCGAACACTGAAGCTTTCTTT.

V and J are TRBV9 and TRBJ1-1, with unresolved D. The V and J ends lost 0 bases and 4 bases respectively, with 7 bases between them. Germline lookup yields CDR1 SGDLS and CDR2 YYNGEE. CDR3 length: 13 amino acids. CDR3: CASSVGKSTEAFF. For the CDR3, the DNA is TGTGCCAGCAGCGTAGGGAAAAGCACTGAAGCTTTCTTT.

The chain joins TRBV2 to TRBJ2-7; D is unclear. V lost 6 bases and J lost 1, with 7 bases in between. CDR1 and CDR2 from the germline V gene are SNHLY and FYNNEI. The CDR3 is 12 residues long. CDR3 sequence: CASSAGSYEQYF. DNA of the CDR3: TGTGCCAGCAGCGCCGGGTCCTACGAGCAGTACTTC. The full variable domain, its missing parts supplied by reference TRBV2 and TRBJ2-7, is EPEVTQTPSHQVTQMGQEVILRCVPISNHLYFYWYRQILGQKVEFLVSFYNNEISEKSEIFDDQFSVERPDGSNFTLKIRSTKLEDSAMYFCASSAGSYEQYFGPGTRLTVT.

J is TRBJ2-7 and V is TRBV27; either TRBD1 or TRBD2 may fit D (6 bases each). V gave up 2 bases and J gave up 2 bases, with 7 bases separating them. Germline V gene data show CDR1 as MNHEY and CDR2 as SMNVEV (reference sequence). The CDR3 has 13 amino acids. As DNA, the CDR3 is TGTGCCAGCAGTTTAAGGGGGGCCTACGAGCAGTACTTC. The encoded protein is CASSLRGAYEQYF.

CDR3 loop: CASSLELAGGTGELFF. In DNA form, the CDR3 reads TGTGCCAGCAGCTTAGAGCTAGCGGGAGGCACCGGGGAGCTGTTTTTT. The chain uses TRBV11-2 and TRBJ2-2, with 11 bases lining up with TRBD2. Per the germline V gene, CDR1 is SGHAT and CDR2 is FQNNGV. V lost 0 bases, J lost 4 bases, and 1 base stayed unmatched. This CDR3 is built from 16 residues.

The chain combines TRBV7-6 with TRBJ2-1; 13 positions agree with TRBD2. The trim removed 3 bases at V and 6 bases at J, leaving 11 bases unmatched. Looked up from germline, CDR1 is SGHVS and CDR2 is FNYEAQ. There are 18 residues in the CDR3. The CDR3 spells CASSLKTLLAGGVNEQFF. CDR3 nucleotides: TGTGCCAGCAGCTTGAAGACCCTACTAGCGGGAGGGGTCAATGAGCAGTTCTTC. Filled out from reference TRBV7-6 and TRBJ2-1, the complete variable domain reads GAGVSQSPRYKVTKRGQDVALRCDPISGHVSLYWYRQALGQGPEFLTYFNYEAQQDKSGLPNDRFSAERPEGSISTLTIQRTEQRDSAMYRCASSLKTLLAGGVNEQFFGPGTRLTVL.

This chain uses TRBV4-1 with TRBJ2-5; a possible D gene is TRBD1 (6 bases). V lost 1 base and J lost 2, with 14 bases in between. Germline loops: CDR1 MGHRA, CDR2 YSYEKL. The CDR3 covers 16 residues. The CDR3 coding sequence is TGCGCCAGCAGCCAAGGGGAAGGGGGAATACAAGAGACCCAGTACTTC. This translates into CASSQGEGGIQETQYF.

The rearrangement links TRBV7-9 to TRBJ2-2, with D possibly being TRBD1 (5 bases). Germline assignment: CDR1 SEHNR and CDR2 FQNEAQ (reference sequence). The CDR3 contains 15 residues. Trimming stripped 4 bases from V and 4 bases from J, with 13 bases between. The DNA of the CDR3 is TGTGCCAGCAGCTCGCTCCAGGGAAGCACCGGGGAGCTGTTTTTT. This gives the protein CASSSLQGSTGELFF.

The genes are TRBV11-1 and TRBJ1-2; 12 nucleotides align to TRBD1. V was clipped by 1 base and J by 4 bases; unmatched bases: 10. The CDR3 spans 18 residues. Germline-derived CDR1 and CDR2 are SGHAT and FQDESV (reference sequence). The CDR3 loop reads CASSLGGGQGAIAYGYTF. In nucleotides, the CDR3 is TGTGCCAGCAGCTTAGGAGGGGGACAGGGGGCCATAGCCTATGGCTACACCTTC.

The chain couples TRBV15 to TRBJ1-5; D is uncertain. This CDR3 is built from 15 residues. CDR1 and CDR2 (germline): LNHNV, YYDKDF (reference sequence). Trimming shortened V by 0 bases and J by 0 bases, and 6 bases separated the two germline ends. In DNA, the CDR3 is TGTGCCACCAGCAGAGATCTTAGTAGCAATCAGCCCCAGCATTTT. Translating it yields CATSRDLSSNQPQHF.

This sequence joins TRBV27 and TRBJ2-7; D might be TRBD1 (7 bases). Germline CDR1 is MNHEY and CDR2 is SMNVEV (reference sequence). The CDR3 spans 16 residues. V lost 1 base, J lost 1 base, and 14 bases lay in between. The CDR3 nucleotides read TGTGCCAGCAGTTTATGGGAGGCGGGACAGTCCTACGAGCAGTACTTC. It yields the protein CASSLWEAGQSYEQYF.

This sequence joins TRBV10-3 and TRBJ2-1; possible D gene TRBD2, 6 bases. V was cut by 4 bases and J by 9 bases, with 10 bases left in between. The CDR3 loop spans 12 amino acids. Per the germline V gene, CDR1 is ENHRY and CDR2 is SYGVKD. CDR3 sequence (DNA): TGTGCCATCAGTGCGGGACTTCCTGAGCAGTTCTTC. Its protein product is CAISAGLPEQFF.

The rearrangement joins TRBV19 to TRBJ2-1; TRBD2 matches at 13 bases. This CDR3 region has 15 residues. Looked up from germline, CDR1 is LNHDA and CDR2 is SQIVND (reference sequence). The J segment lost 4 bases and the V segment lost 8 bases, leaving 5 bases of the junction unmatched. Here the CDR3 DNA reads TGTGCCAGTGCTAGGGGACTAGCGGGATACAATGAGCAGTTCTTC. Its protein is CASARGLAGYNEQFF.

This chain's CDR3 is CASSLPPRGPAKETQYF. As DNA, the CDR3 is TGTGCCAGCAGCTTACCCCCCCGGGGACCGGCAAAAGAGACCCAGTACTTC. V and J are TRBV7-9 and TRBJ2-5; D is perhaps TRBD1 or TRBD2 (5 bases each). Deletions cut 2 bases from V and 3 bases from J, with 19 bases between. CDR3 length: 17 residues. The germline gives CDR1 SEHNR, CDR2 FQNEAQ (reference sequence).

V is TRBV2 and J is TRBJ2-5; 9 nucleotides agree with TRBD2. The CDR3 extends over 15 amino acids. Germline V gene lookup returns CDR1 SNHLY and CDR2 FYNNEI. Trimming took 6 bases from V and 5 from J; bases not matched to a gene: 10. CDR3 in amino acids: CASRPEAGGRETQYF. The CDR3, as DNA: TGTGCCAGCAGACCTGAAGCGGGGGGAAGGGAGACCCAGTACTTC.

The V gene is TRBV13, the J gene TRBJ1-1; a possible D gene is TRBD1 (5 bases). V gave up 0 bases and J gave up 0 bases, with 8 bases separating them. Germline loops: CDR1 PRHDT, CDR2 FYEKMQ (reference sequence). CDR3 length equals 15 residues. CDR3 in amino acids: CASSLGRGLNTEAFF. The CDR3 region has the DNA TGTGCCAGCAGCTTAGGCCGGGGACTGAACACTGAAGCTTTCTTT.

The V call is TRBV5-1, the J call TRBJ2-3; 7 bases agree with TRBD2. Germline lookup yields CDR1 SGHRS and CDR2 YFSETQ. Trimming cost V 4 bases and J 4 bases; bases outside gene matches: 3. This CDR3 has 13 residues. The CDR3 region is CASSGTSADTQYF. CDR3 in DNA: TGCGCCAGCAGCGGCACTAGCGCAGATACGCAGTATTTT.